This passage covers 27 T cell receptor beta chains from one sample sequenced in a study of cytomegalovirus exposure and HLA in healthy donors. The PCR contained 60 Vbeta and 13 Jbeta primers. The assay was immunoSEQ multiplex PCR, and TCRdb's table has in-frame clones only and misses some. The sample shows 110,000 to 150,000 clones, roughly 74% of them seen only once. The sequenced material came from PBMCs. Receptors originate from a woman aged 18-30 years in good health and CMV-seropositive.

The chain has TRBV19 and TRBJ1-2; D may be TRBD1 (5 bases). CDR1 and CDR2 from the germline V gene are LNHDA and SQIVND (reference sequence). Trimming left V 7 bases short and J 0 bases short, with 15 bases between. The CDR3 runs 15 residues. The CDR3 loop is CASTTGTLANYGYTF. In DNA, the CDR3 is TGTGCCAGTACTACCGGGACTTTAGCTAACTATGGCTACACCTTC.

This chain links TRBV29-1 with TRBJ1-1; D gene unclear. V was clipped by 2 bases and J by 2 bases, with 6 bases between them. The CDR3 runs to 12 residues. CDR1 SQVTM and CDR2 ANQGSEA come from the germline V gene. CDR3 residues: CSVEQANTEAFF. The CDR3 bases are TGCAGCGTTGAACAGGCCAACACTGAAGCTTTCTTT.

The rearrangement links TRBV29-1 to TRBJ2-1; 9 bases are a match to TRBD2. CDR3 length: 14 amino acids. The V gene's germline CDR1 is SQVTM and CDR2 ANQGSEA. Losses at the gene ends were 1 base for V and 4 bases for J; bases not matched to a gene: 2. The DNA of the CDR3 is TGCAGCGTTGAAGGAGCGGGGGGTTACAATGAGCAGTTCTTC. This codes for CSVEGAGGYNEQFF.

The V gene is TRBV5-1, the J gene TRBJ1-1; perhaps TRBD1 as D (6 bases). Germline CDR1 SGHRS, CDR2 YFSETQ. CDR3 size: 14 residues. V was clipped by 7 bases and J by 1 base, with 14 bases between them. The CDR3 DNA is TGCGCCAGCGGAAAAGGGGGGGGGAACACTGAAGCTTTCTTT. Its protein product is CASGKGGGNTEAFF.

V usage is TRBV7-9 and J usage is TRBJ1-4, with D unclear. The CDR3 extends over 13 amino acids. Germline CDR1 is SEHNR and CDR2 is FQNEAQ (reference sequence). The V end was cut by 6 bases, the J end by 4 bases, with 9 bases between. In nucleotides, the CDR3 is TGTGCCAGCAGTGGAGTGCTTAATGAAAAACTGTTTTTT. Translating gives CASSGVLNEKLFF.

The V gene is TRBV6-1, the J gene TRBJ2-7; 12 bases are a match to TRBD1. Unmatched junction bases numbered 3, after V lost 8 bases and J lost 4 bases. Germline CDR1 is MNHNS and CDR2 is SASEGT. The CDR3 loop spans 13 amino acids. CDR3 nucleotide sequence: TGTGCCAGCGGGGACAGGGGGCTATACGAGCAGTACTTC. Encoded protein: CASGDRGLYEQYF.

This clone showed up just once. V and J are TRBV10-2 and TRBJ1-4, with a possible D match to TRBD1 (5 bases). The V gene's germline CDR1 is WSHSY and CDR2 SAAADI. There are 11 residues in the CDR3. Trimming removed 10 bases from V and 5 bases from J, with 8 bases in between. The CDR3 DNA sequence: TGCGCCACCGCAGGGAATGAAAAACTGTTTTTT. Its translation is CATAGNEKLFF.

The rearrangement uses TRBV11-2 and TRBJ2-7; maybe TRBD1 (5 bases). V lost 5 bases to trimming and J lost 2 bases, with 10 bases between them. The germline CDR1 and CDR2 sequences are SGHAT and FQNNGV. This CDR3 is 13 amino acids long. In DNA form, the CDR3 reads TGTGCCAGCAGCCCAGACAGTGCCTACGAGCAGTACTTC. Amino acids: CASSPDSAYEQYF.

CDR3 residues: CASTIVPNQPQHF. The CDR3 bases are TGTGCCAGCACAATTGTCCCCAATCAGCCCCAGCATTTT. V gene TRBV2 combines with J gene TRBJ1-5; D is unresolved. The germline V and J ends were trimmed by 7 bases and 3 bases, with 10 bases remaining between them. This CDR3 comprises 13 residues. The V gene's germline CDR1 is SNHLY and CDR2 FYNNEI. Full variable domain (rest looked up from reference TRBV2 and TRBJ1-5): EPEVTQTPSHQVTQMGQEVILRCVPISNHLYFYWYRQILGQKVEFLVSFYNNEISEKSEIFDDQFSVERPDGSNFTLKIRSTKLEDSAMYFCASTIVPNQPQHFGDGTRLSIL.

This chain's CDR3 is CASGLVVTNRGRRYGYTF. CDR3 bases: TGTGCTAGTGGTCTCGTCGTCACAAACAGGGGGCGCCGGTATGGCTACACCTTC. The V call is TRBV12-5, the J call TRBJ1-2, with 9 bases lining up with TRBD1. The CDR3 covers 18 residues. The V gene's germline CDR1 is LGHNT and CDR2 FRNRAP. V shed 5 bases, J shed 5 bases, and the junction held 18 bases outside the gene matches.

The chain links TRBV9 to TRBJ2-1; D is possibly TRBD2 (6 bases). V dropped 4 bases and J dropped 4 bases, with 15 bases sitting between them. Germline V lookup: CDR1 SGDLS, CDR2 YYNGEE. There are 15 residues in the CDR3. The CDR3 region has the DNA TGTGCCAGCAGCCCACGCGGGACTCTTTACAATGAGCAGTTCTTC. Residues: CASSPRGTLYNEQFF.

The V gene is TRBV5-6, the J gene TRBJ2-3, with TRBD2 as a possible D gene (5 bases). The germline V and J ends were trimmed by 2 bases and 1 base, with 14 bases remaining between them. This CDR3 comprises 16 residues. Germline V gives CDR1 SGHDT, CDR2 YYEEEE. CDR3 protein: CASSFRVFSGTDTQYF. The CDR3 DNA is TGTGCCAGCAGCTTCCGGGTTTTTAGCGGCACAGATACGCAGTATTTT. Full variable domain (outside the CDR3, taken from reference TRBV5-6 and TRBJ2-3): DAGVTQSPTHLIKTRGQQVTLRCSPKSGHDTVSWYQQALGQGPQFIFQYYEEEERQRGNFPDRFSGHQFPNYSSELNVNALLLGDSALYLCASSFRVFSGTDTQYFGPGTRLTVL.

This clone has just one count. V is TRBV6-6 and J is TRBJ2-5; perhaps TRBD2 as D (5 bases). V was shortened by 0 bases and J by 2 bases, with 7 bases between the two germline ends. The CDR3 is made up of 14 amino acids. CDR1 and CDR2 from the germline V gene are MNHNY and SVGAGI (reference sequence). The CDR3 protein is CASSYSGAQETQYF. The DNA of the CDR3 is TGTGCCAGCAGTTACTCGGGAGCGCAAGAGACCCAGTACTTC.

The chain is built from TRBV28 and TRBJ1-2, with 8 bases lining up with TRBD1. CDR1 is MDHEN and CDR2 is SYDVKM in the germline V gene. The CDR3 runs to 13 residues. V trimming: 6 bases; J trimming: 4 bases; junction bases outside the gene matches: 4. The CDR3 sequence is CASSQGAGYGYTF. The CDR3 DNA is TGTGCCAGCAGCCAGGGGGCAGGCTATGGCTACACCTTC.

This clone was counted only a few times. The rearrangement joins TRBV6-6 to TRBJ2-4; unclear D gene. This CDR3 contains 14 residues. Trimming removed 7 bases from V and 1 base from J, with 11 bases in between. The V gene's germline CDR1 is MNHNY and CDR2 SVGAGI (reference sequence). The DNA for the CDR3 is TGTGCCAGCACCCGAGAGGTGGCCAAAAACATTCAGTACTTC. This sequence encodes CASTREVAKNIQYF.

V and J are TRBV9 and TRBJ1-6; D ambiguous. Germline CDR1 reads SGDLS; CDR2 reads YYNGEE. The V end lost 0 bases, the J end lost 12 bases, and 13 bases lay between the germline ends. The length of the CDR3 is 14 residues. Written as DNA, the CDR3 is TGTGCCAGCAGCGTAGGGCGGGTTCCGGGACCCCTCCACTTT. It yields the protein CASSVGRVPGPLHF.

The rearrangement links TRBV5-1 to TRBJ1-4, with D possibly matching TRBD1 (5 bases). The V and J ends lost 0 bases and 0 bases respectively, with 12 bases between them. The CDR3 runs to 17 residues. From germline, CDR1 is SGHRS and CDR2 YFSETQ. CDR3 DNA sequence: TGCGCCAGCAGCTTGGCCGGGCGGGGGGCAACTAATGAAAAACTGTTTTTT. Translating gives CASSLAGRGATNEKLFF.

J is TRBJ1-6 and V is TRBV7-6; D unresolved. This CDR3 region has 16 residues. Germline-derived CDR1 and CDR2 are SGHVS and FNYEAQ. Trimming removed 0 bases at V and 0 bases at J, with 6 bases between. This CDR3 reads CASSLAASSYNSPLHF. The CDR3 DNA reads TGTGCCAGCAGCTTAGCGGCAAGCTCCTATAATTCACCCCTCCACTTT. Drawing the rest from reference TRBV7-6 and TRBJ1-6, the complete variable domain is GAGVSQSPRYKVTKRGQDVALRCDPISGHVSLYWYRQALGQGPEFLTYFNYEAQQDKSGLPNDRFSAERPEGSISTLTIQRTEQRDSAMYRCASSLAASSYNSPLHFGNGTRLTVT.

The chain joins TRBV30 to TRBJ1-4; 11 bases line up with TRBD1. The trim removed 3 bases at V and 8 bases at J, leaving 8 bases unmatched. CDR1 is GTSNPN, CDR2 SVGIG, per germline (reference sequence). CDR3 length: 15 amino acids. The CDR3 nucleotides read TGTGCCTGGAGCGAAGGGGGGACAGGGGGAGAAAAACTGTTTTTT. This sequence encodes CAWSEGGTGGEKLFF. Full variable domain (remainder filled in from reference TRBV30 and TRBJ1-4): SQTIHQWPATLVQPVGSPLSLECTVEGTSNPNLYWYRQAAGRGLQLLFYSVGIGQISSEVPQNLSASRPQDRQFILSSKKLLLSDSGFYLCAWSEGGTGGEKLFFGSGTQLSVL.

The V gene is TRBV7-2, the J gene TRBJ1-6; perhaps TRBD1 as D (5 bases). The CDR3 consists of 17 residues. Germline-derived CDR1 and CDR2 are SGHTA and FQGNSA. The V end was cut by 5 bases, the J end by 6 bases, with 20 bases between. The CDR3 loop is CASSGGVGGSLNSPLHF. Written as DNA, the CDR3 is TGTGCCAGCAGCGGAGGGGTGGGGGGATCCCTTAATTCACCCCTCCACTTT.

V is TRBV5-1 and J is TRBJ1-1; D remains ambiguous. The CDR3 contains 12 residues. Trimming pared 5 bases from V and 3 bases from J, leaving 8 bases between. The germline V gene has CDR1 SGHRS and CDR2 YFSETQ. CDR3 protein: CASRRTDTEAFF. In DNA, the CDR3 is TGCGCCAGCAGGCGGACTGACACTGAAGCTTTCTTT.

The chain has TRBV27 and TRBJ2-7; 8 bases fit TRBD1. Losses at the gene ends were 6 bases for V and 6 bases for J; bases not matched to a gene: 7. The germline gives CDR1 MNHEY, CDR2 SMNVEV (reference sequence). The CDR3 is made up of 13 amino acids. CDR3 loop: CASRLDRVSEQYF. CDR3 nucleotides: TGTGCCAGCAGACTGGACAGGGTCAGCGAGCAGTACTTC.

A few counts support this clone. The V call is TRBV15, the J call TRBJ2-7, with TRBD1 as a possible D gene (5 bases). The V and J ends lost 3 bases and 2 bases respectively, with 11 bases between them. CDR3 size: 14 residues. In germline, CDR1 is LNHNV, CDR2 YYDKDF (reference sequence). For the CDR3, the DNA is TGTGCCACCAGCAGCCAGGGCTTAACCTACGAGCAGTACTTC. Translating it yields CATSSQGLTYEQYF.

The chain combines TRBV7-9 with TRBJ2-5; no definite D call. Trimming took off 1 base at V and 4 bases at J, with 13 bases between the two ends. This CDR3 has 15 residues. Germline assignment: CDR1 SEHNR and CDR2 FQNEAQ (reference sequence). CDR3 nucleotide sequence: TGTGCCAGCAGCTTAGGGCGGAGTTTGGGAGAGACCCAGTACTTC. Its translation: CASSLGRSLGETQYF.

This clone came up many times. V and J are TRBV6-4 and TRBJ2-1, with 8 bases fitting TRBD2. Germline lookup yields CDR1 MRHNA and CDR2 SNTAGT. CDR3 length equals 15 residues. V dropped 4 bases and J dropped 5; count of bases not matched to a gene: 7. CDR3 DNA sequence: TGTGCCAGCAGTGGGGACGGGGGGGCCCACAATGAGCAGTTCTTC. This sequence encodes CASSGDGGAHNEQFF.

A few counts support this clone. CDR3 sequence (DNA): TGTGCCAGCAGCTTGGAGACAGGGGTTAATTCACCCCTCCACTTT. Translation: CASSLETGVNSPLHF. V and J are TRBV5-4 and TRBJ1-6; 8 bases line up with TRBD1. The CDR3 runs to 15 residues. Losses at the gene ends were 0 bases for V and 6 bases for J; bases not matched to a gene: 2. CDR1 is SGHNT and CDR2 is YYREEE in the germline V gene (reference sequence).

The chain joins TRBV19 to TRBJ1-1, with a weak D call TRBD1 (6 bases). This CDR3 spans 14 amino acids. The germline V gene has CDR1 LNHDA and CDR2 SQIVND (reference sequence). V lost 9 bases to trimming and J lost 5 bases, with 19 bases between them. The CDR3 nucleotides read TGTGCCAGCCGGGGGCCCGGGGGGAAAACTGAAGCTTTCTTT. It specifies CASRGPGGKTEAFF.